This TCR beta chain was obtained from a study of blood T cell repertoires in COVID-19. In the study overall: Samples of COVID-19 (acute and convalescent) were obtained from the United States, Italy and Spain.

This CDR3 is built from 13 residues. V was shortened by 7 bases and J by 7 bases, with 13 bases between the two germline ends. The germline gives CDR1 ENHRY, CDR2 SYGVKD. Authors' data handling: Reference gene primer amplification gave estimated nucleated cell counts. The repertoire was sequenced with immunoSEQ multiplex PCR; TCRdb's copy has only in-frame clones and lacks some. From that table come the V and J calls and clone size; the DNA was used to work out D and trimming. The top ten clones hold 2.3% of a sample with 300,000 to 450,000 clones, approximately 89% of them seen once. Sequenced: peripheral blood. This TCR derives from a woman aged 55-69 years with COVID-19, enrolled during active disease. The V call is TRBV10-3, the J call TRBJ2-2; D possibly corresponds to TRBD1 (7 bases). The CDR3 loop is CAITRQGGGELFF. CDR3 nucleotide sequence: TGTGCCATCACACGACAGGGAGGCGGGGAGCTGTTTTTT.